This paragraph reports one T cell receptor (beta chain). This entry comes from a study of blood T cells in healthy people across ages. Together with a sample-barcoded 5' primer, a J-beta primer mix was included in a second PCR lasting about 6 to 11 cycles. TCRdb analysed the 5' RACE reads with MiXCR anew, one entry per CDR3 protein. The table shows under 2,000,000 distinct CDR3 sequences, with just under 50% occurring only once. The CDR3 length is 13 residues. The germline V gene has CDR1 MNHNS and CDR2 SASEGT. Trimming took off 3 bases at V and 4 bases at J, with 6 bases between the two ends. The chain has TRBV6-1 and TRBJ1-4; D not resolved. What was sequenced was blood. The source of this sequence is a woman in her 40s in good health. CDR3 DNA: TGTGCCAGCAGTGACGGGCTTAATGAAAAACTGTTTTTT. Encoded protein: CASSDGLNEKLFF.